A selection of T cell receptor beta chains follows, all from one sample in a study of identical twins. MiXCR, applied by TCRdb to the 5' RACE reads, yields one record per CDR3 protein. This sample has 350,000 to 450,000 distinct CDR3 sequences, with 18% found just once. Sequenced: naive T cells sorted from blood. These receptors were collected from a man aged 45-60 years in good health. The CDR3 runs from the conserved cysteine through the conserved F or W. Each record gives: J gene, clone size, V gene, CDR3 protein. Some rows mark clone size as missing; the rest say once, few, many or name a class of expanded clone.

>TRBJ2-3|-|TRBV28
CASSFPSVGTQYF
>TRBJ2-1|many|TRBV5-5
CASSSLAGGRFF
>TRBJ2-1|many|TRBV13
CASSPSRTGYNEQFF
>TRBJ2-3|few|TRBV11-2
CASSLGLGQGGIDTQYF
>TRBJ2-4|-|TRBV6-2/TRBV6-3
CASSSQAKNIQYF
>TRBJ2-1|many|TRBV20-1
CSARDFSSGRANGEQFF
>TRBJ2-1|many|TRBV28
CASSPSGSYNEQFF
>TRBJ2-1|many|TRBV29-1
CSAAGGGNNEQFF
>TRBJ2-1|few|TRBV5-5
CASSWFGIVDNEQFF
>TRBJ2-1|many|TRBV7-3
CASSLQSGRSGNEQFF
>TRBJ2-3|-|TRBV5-1
CASSGGTSGDTQYF
>TRBJ2-1|many|TRBV20-1
CSAQGVRLAGGSYNEQFF
>TRBJ2-3|few|TRBV9
CASSVAASTDTQYF
>TRBJ1-3|many|TRBV29-1
CSVSNPASSGNTIYF
>TRBJ1-1|few|TRBV9
CASSEQLPGPTTEAFF
>TRBJ2-1|many|TRBV4-1
CASSRMRGSYNEQFF
>TRBJ1-5|few|TRBV20-1
CSARGRSNQPQHF
>TRBJ1-1|-|TRBV12-3/TRBV12-4
CASRVMNTEAFF
>TRBJ2-2|few|TRBV14
CASSQGVGLSAGELFF
>TRBJ1-5|few|TRBV5-6
CASSRVGNQPQHF
>TRBJ1-2|-|TRBV18
CASSTTGLNNYGYTF
>TRBJ2-5|-|TRBV5-1
CASSLAGGSQETQYF
>TRBJ2-7|few|TRBV5-5
CASSVGQGADYEQYF
>TRBJ2-3|many|TRBV28
CASRETGVGRTDTQYF
>TRBJ1-5|many|TRBV6-5
CASSWSYGGNQPQHF